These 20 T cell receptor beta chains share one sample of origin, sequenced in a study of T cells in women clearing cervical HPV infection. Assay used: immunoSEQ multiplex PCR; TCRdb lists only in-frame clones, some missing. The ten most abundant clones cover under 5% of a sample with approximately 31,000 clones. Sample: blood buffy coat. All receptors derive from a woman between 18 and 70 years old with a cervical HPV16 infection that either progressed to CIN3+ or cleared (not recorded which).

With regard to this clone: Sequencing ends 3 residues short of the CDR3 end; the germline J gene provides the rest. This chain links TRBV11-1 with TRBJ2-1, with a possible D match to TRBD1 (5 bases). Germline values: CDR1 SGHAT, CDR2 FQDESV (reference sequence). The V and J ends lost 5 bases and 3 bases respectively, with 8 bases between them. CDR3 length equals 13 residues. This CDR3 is CASSIDSYNEQFF. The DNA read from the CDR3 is TGTGCCAGCAGCATAGACAGCTACAATGAG.

The sequenced part of the CDR3 DNA is TGTGCCAGCAGCCAAGATAGGGGACACAATTCACCC. Translation: CASSQDRGHNSP. The CDR3 in full is CASSQDRGHNSPLHF. The chain links TRBV4-2 to TRBJ1-6; D may be TRBD1 (6 bases). The CDR3 end lies 3 residues beyond the end of the read and is filled in from the germline J gene. This CDR3 spans 15 amino acids. Germline values: CDR1 LGHNA, CDR2 YNFKEQ. Trimming took off 0 bases at V and 7 bases at J, with 10 bases between the two ends.

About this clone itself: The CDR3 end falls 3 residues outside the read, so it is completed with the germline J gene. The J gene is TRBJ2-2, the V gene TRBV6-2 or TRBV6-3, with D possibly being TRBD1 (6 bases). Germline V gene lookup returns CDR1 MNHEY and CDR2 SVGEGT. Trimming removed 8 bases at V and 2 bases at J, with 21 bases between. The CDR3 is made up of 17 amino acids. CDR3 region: CASQQLRTALNTGELFF. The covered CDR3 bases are TGTGCCAGCCAACAACTTCGGACAGCATTAAACACCGGGGAG.

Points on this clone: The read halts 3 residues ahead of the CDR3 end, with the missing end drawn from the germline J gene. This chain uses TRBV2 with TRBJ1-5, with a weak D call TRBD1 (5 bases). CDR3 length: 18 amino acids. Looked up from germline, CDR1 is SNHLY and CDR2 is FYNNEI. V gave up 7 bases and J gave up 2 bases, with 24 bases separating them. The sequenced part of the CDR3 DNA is TGTGCCAGCAATCTAGGGGACTCTTCCTCCCCCGGCAATCAGCCC. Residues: CASNLGDSSSPGNQP. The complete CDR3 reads CASNLGDSSSPGNQPQHF.

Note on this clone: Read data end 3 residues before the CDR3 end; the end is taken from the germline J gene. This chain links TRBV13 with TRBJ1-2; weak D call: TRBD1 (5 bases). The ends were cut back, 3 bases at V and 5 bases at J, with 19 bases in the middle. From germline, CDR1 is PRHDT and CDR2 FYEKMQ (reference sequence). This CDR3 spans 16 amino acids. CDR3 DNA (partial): TGTGCCAGCAGCTTCCTGGCGGGGGGGTCGGGGTATGGC. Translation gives CASSFLAGGSGYG. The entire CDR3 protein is CASSFLAGGSGYGYTF.

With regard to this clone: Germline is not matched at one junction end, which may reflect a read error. The CDR3 loop reads CASSQARGELAYEQYF. Incomplete CDR3 DNA: TGCGCCAGCAGCCAAGCACGGGGGGAGTTAGCGTACGAG. The J gene is TRBJ2-7, the V gene TRBV4-2; 7 bases agree with TRBD2. With the read ending 3 residues before the CDR3 end, the germline J gene is used to fill in that end. CDR1 and CDR2 from the germline V gene are LGHNA and YNFKEQ. The CDR3 covers 16 residues.

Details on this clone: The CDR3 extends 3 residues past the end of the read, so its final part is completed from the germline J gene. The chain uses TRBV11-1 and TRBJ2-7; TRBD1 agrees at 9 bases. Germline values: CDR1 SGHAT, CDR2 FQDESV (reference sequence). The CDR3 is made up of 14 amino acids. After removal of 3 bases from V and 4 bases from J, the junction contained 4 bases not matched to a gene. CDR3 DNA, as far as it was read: TGTGCCAGCAGCTTTCAGGGACAGGGTTACGAG. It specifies CASSFQGQGYE. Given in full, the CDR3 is CASSFQGQGYEQYF.

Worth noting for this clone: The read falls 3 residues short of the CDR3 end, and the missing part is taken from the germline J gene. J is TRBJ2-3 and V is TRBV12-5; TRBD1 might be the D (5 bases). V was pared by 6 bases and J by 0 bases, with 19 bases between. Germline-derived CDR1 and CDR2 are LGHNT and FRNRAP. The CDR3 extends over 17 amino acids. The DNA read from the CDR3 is TGTGCTAGTGGCAATATTGTGAACAGGCGAAGCACAGATACG. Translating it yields CASGNIVNRRSTDT. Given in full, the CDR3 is CASGNIVNRRSTDTQYF.

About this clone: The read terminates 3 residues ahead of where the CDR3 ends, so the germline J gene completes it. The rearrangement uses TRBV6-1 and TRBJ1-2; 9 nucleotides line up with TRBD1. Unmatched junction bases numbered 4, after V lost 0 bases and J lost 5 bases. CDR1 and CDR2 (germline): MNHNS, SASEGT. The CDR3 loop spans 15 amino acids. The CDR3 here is CASSEAGTGPYGYTF. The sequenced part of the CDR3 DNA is TGTGCCAGCAGTGAAGCGGGGACAGGGCCGTATGGC.

The CDR3 sequence is CASSPHGTGVTDTQYF. Partial CDR3 DNA: TGTGCCAGCAGCCCACACGGAACAGGGGTCACAGATACG. V usage is TRBV14 and J usage is TRBJ2-3, with 7 bases identical to TRBD1. The read ends 3 residues early relative to the CDR3; the germline J gene fills the gap. CDR1 is SGHDN, CDR2 FVKESK, per germline. This CDR3 is built from 16 residues. The junction had 9 bases not matched to a gene; V was cut back by 4 bases and J by 2 bases.

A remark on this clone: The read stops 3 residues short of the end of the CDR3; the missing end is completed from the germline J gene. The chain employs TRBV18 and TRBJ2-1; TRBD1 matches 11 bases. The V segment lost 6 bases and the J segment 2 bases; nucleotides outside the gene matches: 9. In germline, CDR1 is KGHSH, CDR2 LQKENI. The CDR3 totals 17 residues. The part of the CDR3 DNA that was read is TGTGCCAGCTCCCCCTCCAGGGACAGGGGGGCCTACAATGAG. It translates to CASSPSRDRGAYNE. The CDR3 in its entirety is CASSPSRDRGAYNEQFF.

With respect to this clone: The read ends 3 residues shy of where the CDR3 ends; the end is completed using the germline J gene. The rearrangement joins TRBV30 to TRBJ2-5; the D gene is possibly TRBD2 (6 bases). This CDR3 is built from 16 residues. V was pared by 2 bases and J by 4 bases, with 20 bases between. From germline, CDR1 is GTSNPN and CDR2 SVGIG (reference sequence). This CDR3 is CAWSLASLGGRETQYF. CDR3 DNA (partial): TGTGCCTGGAGTTTAGCTAGCCTGGGGGGACGAGAGACC.

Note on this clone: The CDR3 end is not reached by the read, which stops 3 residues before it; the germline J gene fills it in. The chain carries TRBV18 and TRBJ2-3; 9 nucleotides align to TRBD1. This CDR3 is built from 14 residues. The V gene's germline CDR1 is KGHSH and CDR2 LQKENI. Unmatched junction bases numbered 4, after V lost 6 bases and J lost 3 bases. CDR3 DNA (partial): TGTGCCAGCTCCGGACAGGGGAAGACAGATACG. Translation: CASSGQGKTDT. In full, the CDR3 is CASSGQGKTDTQYF.

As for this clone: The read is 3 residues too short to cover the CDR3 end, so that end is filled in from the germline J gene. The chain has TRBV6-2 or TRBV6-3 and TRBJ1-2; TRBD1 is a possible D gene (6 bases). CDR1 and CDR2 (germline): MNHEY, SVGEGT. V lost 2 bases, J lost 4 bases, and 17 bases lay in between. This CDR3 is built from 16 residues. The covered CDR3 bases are TGTGCCAGCAGTTACGGGGGGACTACGACAGGCTATGGC. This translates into CASSYGGTTTGYG. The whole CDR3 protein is CASSYGGTTTGYGYTF.

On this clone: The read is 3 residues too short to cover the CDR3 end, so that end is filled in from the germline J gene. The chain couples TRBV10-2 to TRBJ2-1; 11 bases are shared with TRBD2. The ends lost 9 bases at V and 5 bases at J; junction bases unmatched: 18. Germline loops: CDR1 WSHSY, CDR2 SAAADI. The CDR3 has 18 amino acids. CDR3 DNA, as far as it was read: TGCGCCAGAAAGGCGTCGGGACTAGCGGACCCCGTTCACAATGAG. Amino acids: CARKASGLADPVHNE. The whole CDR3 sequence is CARKASGLADPVHNEQFF.

CDR3 loop: CASSDSGRGPGEQFF. The part of the CDR3 DNA that was read is TGTGCCAGCAGTGACTCGGGCAGGGGGCCGGGTGAG. The chain couples TRBV6-4 to TRBJ2-1; 8 nucleotides line up with TRBD1. With the read ending 3 residues before the CDR3 end, the germline J gene is used to fill in that end. Germline CDR1 reads MRHNA; CDR2 reads SNTAGT. J was trimmed by 9 bases and V by 0 bases; bases with no gene match: 7. CDR3 length: 15 amino acids.

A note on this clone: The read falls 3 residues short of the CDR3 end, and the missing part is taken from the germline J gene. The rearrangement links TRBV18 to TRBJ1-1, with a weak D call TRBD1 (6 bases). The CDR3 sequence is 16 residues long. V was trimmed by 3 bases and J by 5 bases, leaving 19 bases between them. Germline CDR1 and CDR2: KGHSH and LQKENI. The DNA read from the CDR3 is TGTGCCAGCTCACCTAGACAGGCGGAACTGGTGACTGAA. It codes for CASSPRQAELVTE. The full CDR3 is CASSPRQAELVTEAFF.

The CDR3 DNA, read in part, is TGTGCCAGCAGTCCCCCCCCCGGTAGGGCTGGGGCCAACGTC. Translating gives CASSPPPGRAGANV. The full CDR3 reads CASSPPPGRAGANVLTF. The chain uses TRBV28 and TRBJ2-6; D unresolved. Read data end 3 residues before the CDR3 end; the end is taken from the germline J gene. The CDR3 consists of 17 residues. The germline V gene encodes CDR1 MDHEN and CDR2 SYDVKM. The ends were cut back, 5 bases at V and 2 bases at J, with 16 bases in the middle.

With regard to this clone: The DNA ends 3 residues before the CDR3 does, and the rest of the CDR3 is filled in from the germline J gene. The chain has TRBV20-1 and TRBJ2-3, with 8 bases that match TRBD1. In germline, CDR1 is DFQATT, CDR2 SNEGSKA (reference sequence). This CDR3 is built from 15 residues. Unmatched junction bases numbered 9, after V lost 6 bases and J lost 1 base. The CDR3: CSAEPRDRRTDTQYF. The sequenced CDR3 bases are TGCAGTGCAGAACCCCGGGACAGGCGCACAGATACG.

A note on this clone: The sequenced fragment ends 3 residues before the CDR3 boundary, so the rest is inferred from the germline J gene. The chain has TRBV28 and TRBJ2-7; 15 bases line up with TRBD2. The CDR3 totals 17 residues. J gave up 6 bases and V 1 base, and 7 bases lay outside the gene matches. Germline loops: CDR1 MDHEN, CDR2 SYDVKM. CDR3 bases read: TGTGCCAGCAGTTTATACCCCGGACTAGCGGGAGGGGGCGAG. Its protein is CASSLYPGLAGGGE. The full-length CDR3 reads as CASSLYPGLAGGGEQYF.